Sequencing of this T cell receptor (beta chain) was carried out in a study of identical twins. In TCRdb, the 5' RACE reads were re-called with MiXCR into one record per CDR3 protein. The table lists 1.5 million to 2 million distinct CDR3 sequences, 25% to 35% of them singletons. V lost 2 bases to trimming and J lost 0 bases, with 18 bases between them. Germline-derived CDR1 and CDR2 are SGHRS and YFSETQ. CDR3 length equals 17 residues. V gene TRBV5-1 combines with J gene TRBJ2-7; D not resolved. Sequenced input: cord blood. The receptor was derived from a newborn girl in good health. CDR3 sequence (DNA): TGCGCCAGCAGCTTATCTCCCCCGCGCAGGAGCTCCTACGAGCAGTACTTC. This sequence encodes CASSLSPPRRSSYEQYF.